The TCR beta chain under discussion was sequenced for a study of chemoradiotherapy in HPV16-positive cancers. Data came from immunoSEQ multiplex PCR; TCRdb stores just in-frame clones and leaves some out. The profile shows 55,000 to 85,000 clones, more than 70% of them singletons. CDR3 size: 16 residues. Germline V gene lookup returns CDR1 MGHRA and CDR2 YSYEKL. V dropped 1 base and J dropped 4 bases, with 17 bases sitting between them. This sequence joins TRBV4-1 and TRBJ2-7; D is possibly TRBD1 (7 bases). The receptor comes from a human donor with HPV-associated anogenital cancer. The material sequenced was blood, taken from a patient who underwent chemoradiotherapy. In DNA, the CDR3 is TGCGCCAGCAGCCAAGTGGAGGGACAGACCAAATACGAGCAGTACTTC. Amino acids: CASSQVEGQTKYEQYF.